The entry that follows covers one T cell receptor beta chain sequence. At least ten counts were recorded for this clone. No cognate antigen has been identified for it. Within one base of it there is no much larger clone, and no base qualities were kept. The data originate from a study of CD8+ T cells in alopecia areata (dated by TCRdb to 2016 to 2018). Concerning the study at large: The study used high-throughput TCRbeta sequencing to examine T cell clonal expansion in alopecia areata, in both the C3H/HeJ mouse model and human patients. TCRbeta CDR3 regions were amplified by immunoSEQ multiplex PCR with 35 Vbeta forward and 13 Jbeta reverse primers. In humans, TCRbeta sequencing was performed on scalp tissue and on sorted CD4+ and CD8+ peripheral blood T cells from healthy controls and from patients with patchy or totalis/universalis alopecia areata. Scalp clonality was compared among normal scalp (n=4), patchy alopecia areata scalp (n=8), and alopecia totalis/universalis scalp (n=8). RNA came from the PAXgene miRNA kit for fixed scalp, the miRNeasy kit for PBMCs, and the RNeasy kit for mouse skin.

PBMCs were separated by density centrifugation and stained for CD3, CD4 and CD8, after which CD4+ and CD8+ T cells were sorted on a FACSAria. Scalp biopsies and blood samples were obtained from unaffected controls. The method behind the library was the immunoSEQ multiplex PCR assay. RNA was extracted from all samples and reverse transcribed into cDNA, which served as template for TCR sequencing. First-strand cDNA was synthesized with SuperScript III using a 2:1 mix of oligo-dT and random hexamers. A synthetic immune receptor repertoire was used to measure amplification bias, and any remaining bias was corrected computationally. Per the original workflow: Raw reads were preprocessed to remove errors, and CDR3 was defined by IMGT conventions from the conserved cysteine to phenylalanine. Clonality was computed as 1 minus the Shannon entropy, with the entropy normalized by log2 of the number of productive unique TCRs. Whether each scalp clone was CD4 or CD8 was inferred by checking scalp TCRbeta sequences against the CD4 and CD8 repertoires from sorted blood. TCRdb mirrors the immuneACCESS table, restricted to in-frame sequences. Some clones are absent from its copies; in checked studies, under half trace to an unresolved V gene, and the reason for the others is unknown. V and J calls and clone size are those listed in that table; D and trimming were worked out from the DNA. Across this sample there are 200,000 or so clones, with around 50% seen only once. The ten largest clones take up around 5.1% of the sample.

Overall results and qualifications from the work: Unlike mouse skin, where gammadelta T cells dominate, normal human skin contains resident alphabeta T cells that get sequenced too, which complicates analysis of the scalp TCR repertoire. Compared with normal scalp, lesional scalp had higher clonality and more expanded CD8+ clones, particularly in alopecia totalis/universalis, a pattern that suggests antigenic drive. Compared with mice, TCR sequences shared between patients were less clear, possibly partly because of HLA diversity across the patient population.

This TCR derives from a human donor in good health. Sequenced input: CD8+ T cells sorted from blood.

The CDR3 corresponds to CASSQEGPGGANTQYF. The DNA sequence follows: TGTGCCAGCAGCCAAGAAGGGCCCGGGGGGGCAAATACGCAGTATTTT. The chain is encoded by TRBV11-2 joined to TRBJ2-3, with 8 middle bases fitting TRBD2. In the germline V gene, CDR1 corresponds to SGHAT and CDR2 to FQNNGV. V lost 5 bases and J lost 7 bases, and the count of bases not matched to a germline gene is 14. Including the terminal cysteine and phenylalanine, the CDR3 comprises 16 residues. CDR3 DNA is the only sequence kept; it has 48 bases, read in frame from the first base.